Presented here are 8 T cell receptor beta chains from one specimen sequenced in a study of regulatory T cells in long-lasting Graves disease. Time point described: newly diagnosed GD, antithyroid drugs for less than 3 months. RNA from PBMCs was the source of the TCR library. Investigators prepared the TCR beta libraries by applying iRepertoire HTBI primers and Arm-PCR of CDR3 regions. Each CDR3 protein gets one entry after TCRdb re-called the multiplex PCR reads with MiXCR. The table includes 580,000 or so distinct CDR3 sequences, roughly a sixth detected once. These same records also appear under a second study, on T cells in Graves' hyperthyroidism and ophthalmopathy.

The input for sequencing was peripheral blood mononuclear cells (PBMCs), taken at new diagnosis, from a patient treated with antithyroid drugs. The receptor set was obtained from a young man with Graves disease.

This clonotype appeared many times. The chain couples TRBV7-9 to TRBJ2-1; D gene unclear. This CDR3 comprises 13 residues. Germline assignment: CDR1 SEHNR and CDR2 FQNEAQ (reference sequence). V was pared by 6 bases and J by 4 bases, with 10 bases between. As DNA, the CDR3 is TGTGCCAGCAGTCCTGGACCTTACAATGAGCAGTTCTTC. Translation gives CASSPGPYNEQFF.

In its sample, this clonotype was seen a few times. This sequence joins TRBV6-1 and TRBJ2-2; 7 bases are shared with TRBD1. The CDR3 is 14 amino acids. With 6 bases clipped from V and 5 bases from J, the junction kept 6 bases outside the gene matches. CDR1 is MNHNS, CDR2 SASEGT, per germline. The CDR3 DNA sequence: TGTGCCAGCAGCACAGGGGTTGGGACCGGGGAGCTGTTTTTT. It translates to CASSTGVGTGELFF.

In this sample, this clonotype turned up many times. V usage is TRBV5-1 and J usage is TRBJ2-3; the D is unclear. The CDR3 is 14 amino acids. With 0 bases removed from V and 2 bases from J, the gap between germline ends came to 7 bases. CDR1 and CDR2 (germline): SGHRS, YFSETQ. The CDR3 protein is CASSLALHTDTQYF. CDR3 in DNA: TGCGCCAGCAGCTTGGCCCTCCACACAGATACGCAGTATTTT.

The V and J genes are TRBV20-1 and TRBJ1-2; D is perhaps TRBD1 (6 bases). Germline loops: CDR1 DFQATT, CDR2 SNEGSKA (reference sequence). Trimming cost V 6 bases and J 8 bases, with 19 bases left between them. The CDR3 extends over 13 amino acids. CDR3 DNA: TGCAGTGCCACACGGACAGACCTAGGAGGCTACACCTTC. This codes for CSATRTDLGGYTF.

This chain uses TRBV6-1 with TRBJ2-1; the D gene is possibly TRBD2 (5 bases). Germline V gene sequence: CDR1 MNHNS, CDR2 SASEGT. Trimming shortened V by 3 bases and J by 0 bases, and 12 bases separated the two germline ends. This CDR3 is built from 16 residues. The CDR3 sequence: CASSDREISSYNEQFF. The CDR3 coding sequence is TGTGCCAGCAGTGATAGGGAGATTAGCTCCTACAATGAGCAGTTCTTC.

This clonotype was observed many times. The rearrangement uses TRBV2 and TRBJ2-7; perhaps TRBD1 as D (5 bases). The CDR3 runs to 13 residues. Germline lookup yields CDR1 SNHLY and CDR2 FYNNEI. Trimming pared 3 bases from V and 4 bases from J, leaving 10 bases between. In DNA form, the CDR3 reads TGTGCCAGCAGTGATGGGGCAGGGTACGAGCAGTACTTC. Its translation: CASSDGAGYEQYF.

J is TRBJ2-3 and V is TRBV30; perhaps TRBD2 as D (6 bases). The CDR3 totals 14 residues. Trimming pared 0 bases from V and 1 base from J, leaving 8 bases between. Germline CDR1 reads GTSNPN; CDR2 reads SVGIG (reference sequence). CDR3 bases: TGTGCCTGGAGTGTGGCTAGCGGCACAGATACGCAGTATTTT. This translates into CAWSVASGTDTQYF.

The genes are TRBV4-1 and TRBJ2-3; TRBD2 is a possible D gene (5 bases). The CDR3 has 18 residues. Germline V gene data show CDR1 as MGHRA and CDR2 as YSYEKL. The V end was cut by 4 bases, the J end by 0 bases, with 20 bases between. CDR3 sequence: CASSRQAGLAYSTDTQYF. DNA for the CDR3: TGCGCCAGCAGCCGCCAAGCCGGGCTAGCCTATAGCACAGATACGCAGTATTTT.